Following are 15 T cell receptor beta chains from one sample sequenced in a study of OX40 agonist ivuxolimab in advanced cancers. Libraries were prepared by immunoSEQ multiplex PCR; TCRdb keeps only in-frame clonotypes and omits some of them. The sample holds fewer than 90,000 clones, 70% to 90% seen once. The sample was CD4+ or CD8+ T cells sorted from blood, taken in a trial of the OX40 agonist ivuxolimab. These receptor sequences come from an adult with an advanced solid tumor such as melanoma, head and neck, liver or kidney cancer.

The DNA for the CDR3 is TGTGCCAGCAGTTTCGGAGTCGTTAACCCCCCCGGGGAGCTGTTTTTT. It yields the protein CASSFGVVNPPGELFF. The chain couples TRBV11-2 to TRBJ2-2, with D uncertain. Germline CDR1 reads SGHAT; CDR2 reads FQNNGV. With 6 bases removed from V and 6 bases from J, the gap between germline ends came to 20 bases. This CDR3 is built from 16 residues.

V gene TRBV7-2 combines with J gene TRBJ2-2, with D possibly TRBD2 on 5 matching bases. Trimming stripped 2 bases from V and 5 bases from J, with 9 bases between. CDR3 length: 14 amino acids. In germline, CDR1 is SGHTA, CDR2 FQGNSA. CDR3 protein: CASSLRRETGELFF. CDR3 coding DNA: TGTGCCAGCAGCTTACGAAGGGAGACCGGGGAGCTGTTTTTT.

The chain joins TRBV25-1 to TRBJ2-6; D may be TRBD1 (6 bases). V was trimmed by 8 bases and J by 0 bases, leaving 8 bases between them. The germline V gene encodes CDR1 MGHDK and CDR2 SYGVNS. CDR3 length: 14 amino acids. The CDR3 region has the DNA TGTGCCAGCGGGGACAACTCTGGGGCCAACGTCCTGACTTTC. Translated: CASGDNSGANVLTF. Variable domain in full (rest from reference TRBV25-1 and TRBJ2-6): EADIYQTPRYLVIGTGKKITLECSQTMGHDKMYWYQQDPGMELHLIHYSYGVNSTEKGDLSSESTVSRIRTEHFPLTLESARPSHTSQYLCASGDNSGANVLTFGAGSRLTVL.

The rearrangement uses TRBV7-2 and TRBJ2-7; the D call may be TRBD1 or TRBD2 (5 bases each). The CDR3 has 17 amino acids. Germline CDR1 and CDR2: SGHTA and FQGNSA. The V end was cut by 0 bases, the J end by 0 bases, with 15 bases between. CDR3 DNA: TGTGCCAGCAGCTTAGCTCCCGTGGGGGTTTCCTCCTACGAGCAGTACTTC. Translation gives CASSLAPVGVSSYEQYF. The whole variable domain, filled in from reference TRBV7-2 and TRBJ2-7, reads GAGVSQSPSNKVTEKGKDVELRCDPISGHTALYWYRQSLGQGLEFLIYFQGNSAPDKSGLPSDRFSAERTGGSVSTLTIQRTQQEDSAVYLCASSLAPVGVSSYEQYFGPGTRLTVT.

This chain connects TRBV19 to TRBJ1-5; D not resolved. Germline lookup yields CDR1 LNHDA and CDR2 SQIVND (reference sequence). The CDR3 totals 13 residues. Trimming pared 3 bases from V and 7 bases from J, leaving 10 bases between. In DNA form, the CDR3 reads TGTGCCAGTAGTATCCGGGCTGGGCAGCCCCAGCATTTT. Translation: CASSIRAGQPQHF. Drawing the rest from reference TRBV19 and TRBJ1-5, the complete variable domain is DGGITQSPKYLFRKEGQNVTLSCEQNLNHDAMYWYRQDPGQGLRLIYYSQIVNDFQKGDIAEGYSVSREKKESFPLTVTSAQKNPTAFYLCASSIRAGQPQHFGDGTRLSIL.

The gene calls are TRBV11-2 and TRBJ1-2; D ambiguous. Deletions cut 5 bases from V and 6 bases from J, with 16 bases between. The CDR3 is made up of 14 amino acids. The germline V gene encodes CDR1 SGHAT and CDR2 FQNNGV. DNA for the CDR3: TGTGCCAGCAGCGCAACGCTGCGCGTCCATGGCTACACCTTC. Translated: CASSATLRVHGYTF.

The chain couples TRBV15 to TRBJ1-2; no definite D call. This CDR3 is built from 18 residues. Trimming took 1 base from V and 2 from J, leaving 20 bases between them. CDR1 is LNHNV and CDR2 is YYDKDF in the germline V gene (reference sequence). DNA of the CDR3: TGTGCCACCAGCAGAGGATCAGGTCTTAGGGCGGAAAACTATGGCTACACCTTC. Translation gives CATSRGSGLRAENYGYTF.

The chain is built from TRBV5-1 and TRBJ2-5; a weak D match, TRBD1 (6 bases). Germline V gene sequence: CDR1 SGHRS, CDR2 YFSETQ. The CDR3 runs 13 residues. Trimming removed 0 bases at V and 5 bases at J, with 8 bases between. CDR3 amino acids: CASSLERGETQYF. The CDR3, as DNA: TGCGCCAGCAGCTTGGAAAGGGGGGAGACCCAGTACTTC.

The sample holds one count of this clone. This rearrangement joins TRBV7-2 to TRBJ1-1; D unclear. Germline V gene sequence: CDR1 SGHTA, CDR2 FQGNSA. The CDR3 is made up of 14 amino acids. V lost 0 bases and J lost 1, with 6 bases in between. CDR3 DNA sequence: TGTGCCAGCAGCTTAGCTACAGCGAACACTGAAGCTTTCTTT. Translation: CASSLATANTEAFF.

This clone has a handful of counts. The chain employs TRBV27 and TRBJ2-7; possibly TRBD1 for D (5 bases). The germline V gene has CDR1 MNHEY and CDR2 SMNVEV (reference sequence). CDR3 length: 9 residues. V was cut by 11 bases and J by 7 bases, with 9 bases left in between. The chain's CDR3 is CAVGREQYF. CDR3 bases: TGTGCCGTGGGGCGGGAGCAGTACTTC.

The table lists this clone with a count of one. The V gene is TRBV9, the J gene TRBJ2-6; no definite D call. The V gene lost 5 bases and the J gene lost 4 bases, with 19 bases spanning the gap. The CDR3 has 17 residues. Germline CDR1 is SGDLS and CDR2 is YYNGEE. The CDR3 sequence is CASRGASQETGANVLTF. The CDR3 DNA follows: TGTGCCAGCAGAGGAGCCTCCCAGGAGACGGGGGCCAACGTCCTGACTTTC.

The chain links TRBV11-2 to TRBJ1-5; D might be TRBD1 (5 bases). This CDR3 contains 17 residues. Germline values: CDR1 SGHAT, CDR2 FQNNGV. V dropped 4 bases and J dropped 2 bases, with 18 bases sitting between them. The CDR3 nucleotides are TGTGCCAGCAGCTCCCAACGGGGGACCGCTGGCAATCAGCCCCAGCATTTT. Amino acids: CASSSQRGTAGNQPQHF.

This rearrangement joins TRBV5-1 to TRBJ2-1; 8 bases line up with TRBD1. V dropped 5 bases and J dropped 10; count of bases not matched to a gene: 11. Per the germline V gene, CDR1 is SGHRS and CDR2 is YFSETQ. The CDR3 loop spans 14 amino acids. In nucleotides, the CDR3 is TGCGCCAGCAGATCGACAGGGGCCTCGATCGAGCAGTTCTTC. Protein: CASRSTGASIEQFF. The whole variable domain, remainder taken from reference TRBV5-1 and TRBJ2-1, is KAGVTQTPRYLIKTRGQQVTLSCSPISGHRSVSWYQQTPGQGLQFLFEYFSETQRNKGNFPGRFSGRQFSNSRSEMNVSTLELGDSALYLCASRSTGASIEQFFGPGTRLTVL.

The V and J genes are TRBV7-8 and TRBJ2-1, with 8 nucleotides matching TRBD2. The V segment lost 4 bases and the J segment 7 bases; nucleotides outside the gene matches: 12. This CDR3 is built from 16 residues. CDR1 and CDR2 (germline): SGHVS, FQNEAQ. The CDR3, as DNA: TGTGCCAGCAGCTACGCCCGGGGGGGCCCTGGGAATGAGCAGTTCTTC. Translation gives CASSYARGGPGNEQFF.

V usage is TRBV6-5 and J usage is TRBJ1-1; a weak D match, TRBD1 (6 bases). Germline V lookup: CDR1 MNHEY, CDR2 SVGAGI. The CDR3 consists of 13 residues. V was cut by 5 bases and J by 4 bases, with 11 bases left in between. DNA for the CDR3: TGTGCCAGCAGTCGGATCAGGGGCACTGAAGCTTTCTTT. Residues: CASSRIRGTEAFF.